This entry describes one T cell receptor beta chain. These data originate in a study of preoperative IRX-2 immunotherapy in early breast cancer. The repertoire was sequenced with immunoSEQ multiplex PCR; TCRdb's copy has only in-frame clones and lacks some. The sample consists of roughly 35,000 clones, roughly 96% of them appearing once. CDR3 length: 17 amino acids. V was cut by 5 bases and J by 4 bases, with 21 bases left in between. Germline values: CDR1 LNHDA, CDR2 SQIVND (reference sequence). The treatment is: preoperative locoregional IRX-2 cytokine immunotherapy. Samples came from a phase Ib trial of preoperative locoregional IRX-2 cytokine immunotherapy.

This sample was taken from a patient treated with IRX-2 immunotherapy. The source is a human donor with breast cancer. V and J are TRBV19 and TRBJ2-1; maybe TRBD1 (6 bases). CDR3 sequence: CASSHPTGFGVYNEQFF. The CDR3 region has the DNA TGTGCCAGTAGTCATCCAACAGGGTTCGGAGTTTACAATGAGCAGTTCTTC.